One TCR beta chain is described in this entry. The data originate from a study of control samples from healthy donors and cancer patients. Germline-derived CDR1 and CDR2 are LNHDA and SQIVND (reference sequence). CDR3 length: 12 residues. With 6 bases removed from V and 0 bases from J, the gap between germline ends came to 3 bases. Assay used: immunoSEQ multiplex PCR; TCRdb lists only in-frame clones, some missing. Here the sample spans about 89,000 clones, about 84% being singletons. This receptor was taken from a woman in her 40s in good health. Sequenced sample: blood. V and J are TRBV19 and TRBJ1-3; no firm D call. CDR3 amino acids: CASRYSGNTIYF. The CDR3 coding sequence is TGTGCCAGTAGGTACTCTGGAAACACCATATATTTT.